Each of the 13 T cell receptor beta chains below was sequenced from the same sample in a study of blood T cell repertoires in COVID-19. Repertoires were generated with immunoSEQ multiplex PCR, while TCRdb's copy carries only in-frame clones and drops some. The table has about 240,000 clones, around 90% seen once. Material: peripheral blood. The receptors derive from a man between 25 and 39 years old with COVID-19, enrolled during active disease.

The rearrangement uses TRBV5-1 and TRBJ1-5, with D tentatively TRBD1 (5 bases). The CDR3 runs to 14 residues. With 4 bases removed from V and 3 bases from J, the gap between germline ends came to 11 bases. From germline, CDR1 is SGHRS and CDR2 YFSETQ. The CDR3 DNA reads TGCGCCAGCAGCCCAGACAGTATCAATCAGCCCCAGCATTTT. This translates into CASSPDSINQPQHF.

CDR3 sequence: CASSLLGSSYNEQFF. The CDR3 nucleotides read TGTGCCAGCAGCTTACTAGGGAGCTCCTACAATGAGCAGTTCTTC. The chain uses TRBV5-4 and TRBJ2-1, with a weak D call TRBD2 (5 bases). CDR3 length: 15 amino acids. Germline assignment: CDR1 SGHNT and CDR2 YYREEE (reference sequence). V lost 2 bases and J 0 bases, leaving 9 bases between the germline ends.

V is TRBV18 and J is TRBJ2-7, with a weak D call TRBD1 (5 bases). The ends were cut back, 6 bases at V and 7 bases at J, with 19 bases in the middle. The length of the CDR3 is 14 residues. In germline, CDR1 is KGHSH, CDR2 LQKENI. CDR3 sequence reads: CASSPRQGEGEQYF. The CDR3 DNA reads TGTGCCAGCTCCCCTCGGCAGGGCGAAGGAGAGCAGTACTTC.

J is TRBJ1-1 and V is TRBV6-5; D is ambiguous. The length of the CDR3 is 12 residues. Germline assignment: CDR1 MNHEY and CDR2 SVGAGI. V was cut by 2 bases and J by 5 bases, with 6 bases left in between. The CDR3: CASSYARTEAFF. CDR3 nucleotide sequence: TGTGCCAGCAGTTACGCGAGGACTGAAGCTTTCTTT.

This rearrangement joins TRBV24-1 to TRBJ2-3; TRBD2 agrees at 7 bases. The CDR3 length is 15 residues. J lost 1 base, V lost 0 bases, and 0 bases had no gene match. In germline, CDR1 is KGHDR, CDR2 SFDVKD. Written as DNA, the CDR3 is TGTGCCACCAGTGATTTGACTAGCGGCACAGATACGCAGTATTTT. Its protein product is CATSDLTSGTDTQYF.

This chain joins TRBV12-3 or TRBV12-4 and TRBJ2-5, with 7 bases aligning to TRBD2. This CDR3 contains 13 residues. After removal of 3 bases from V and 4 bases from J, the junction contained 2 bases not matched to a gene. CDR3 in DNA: TGTGCCAGCAGTTTCGCTAGCGGAGAGACCCAGTACTTC. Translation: CASSFASGETQYF.

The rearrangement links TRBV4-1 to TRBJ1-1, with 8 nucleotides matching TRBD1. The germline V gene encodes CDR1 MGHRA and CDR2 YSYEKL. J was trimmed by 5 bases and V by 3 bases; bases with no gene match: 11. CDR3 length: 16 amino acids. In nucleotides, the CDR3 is TGCGCCAGCAGCCAGGACTTCGGACAGGGCCGAACTGAAGCTTTCTTT. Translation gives CASSQDFGQGRTEAFF.

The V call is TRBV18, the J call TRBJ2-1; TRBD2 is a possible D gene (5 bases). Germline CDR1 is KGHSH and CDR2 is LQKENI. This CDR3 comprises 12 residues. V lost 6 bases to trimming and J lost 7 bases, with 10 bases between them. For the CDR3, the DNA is TGTGCCAGCTCGCCGTCGGGGAATGAGCAGTTCTTC. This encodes CASSPSGNEQFF. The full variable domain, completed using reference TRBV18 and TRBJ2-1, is NAGVMQNPRHLVRRRGQEARLRCSPMKGHSHVYWYRQLPEEGLKFMVYLQKENIIDESGMPKERFSAEFPKEGPSILRIQQVVRGDSAAYFCASSPSGNEQFFGPGTRLTVL.

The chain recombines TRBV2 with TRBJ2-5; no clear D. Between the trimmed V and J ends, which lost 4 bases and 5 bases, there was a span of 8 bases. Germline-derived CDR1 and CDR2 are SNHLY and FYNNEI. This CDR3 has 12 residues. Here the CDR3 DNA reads TGTGCCAGCAGTGTGGTTGAGGAGACCCAGTACTTC. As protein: CASSVVEETQYF.

The CDR3 bases are TGTGCCAGCTCACGGACAGGGCCTAATGAGCAGTTCTTC. It yields the protein CASSRTGPNEQFF. V usage is TRBV18 and J usage is TRBJ2-1, with 8 bases fitting TRBD1. The CDR3 totals 13 residues. V trimming: 4 bases; J trimming: 7 bases; junction bases outside the gene matches: 3. The germline V gene has CDR1 KGHSH and CDR2 LQKENI.

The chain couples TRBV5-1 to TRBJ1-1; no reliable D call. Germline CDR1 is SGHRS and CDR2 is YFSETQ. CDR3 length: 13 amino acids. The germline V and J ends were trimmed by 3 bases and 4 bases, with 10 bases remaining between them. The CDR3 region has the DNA TGCGCCAGCAGCTCCGGGGTAATCACTGAAGCTTTCTTT. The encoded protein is CASSSGVITEAFF.

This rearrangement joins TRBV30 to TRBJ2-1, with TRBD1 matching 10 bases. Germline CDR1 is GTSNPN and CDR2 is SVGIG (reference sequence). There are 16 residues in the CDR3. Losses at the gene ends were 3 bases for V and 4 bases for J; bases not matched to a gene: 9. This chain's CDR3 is CAWSRGGTGVYNEQFF. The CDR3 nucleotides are TGTGCCTGGAGCCGCGGCGGGACAGGGGTGTACAATGAGCAGTTCTTC. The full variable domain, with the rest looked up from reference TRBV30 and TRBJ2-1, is SQTIHQWPATLVQPVGSPLSLECTVEGTSNPNLYWYRQAAGRGLQLLFYSVGIGQISSEVPQNLSASRPQDRQFILSSKKLLLSDSGFYLCAWSRGGTGVYNEQFFGPGTRLTVL.

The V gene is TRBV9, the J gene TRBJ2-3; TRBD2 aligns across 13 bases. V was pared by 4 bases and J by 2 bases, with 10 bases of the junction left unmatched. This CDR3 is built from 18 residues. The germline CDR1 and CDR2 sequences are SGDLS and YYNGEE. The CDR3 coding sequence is TGTGCCAGCAGCCCACGACTAGCGGGGGGAGGGCTCACAGATACGCAGTATTTT. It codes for CASSPRLAGGGLTDTQYF.